This TCR beta chain originates from a study of blood T cells in healthy people across ages. A second PCR, run for about 6 to 11 cycles, used a sample-barcoded 5' primer plus a J-beta primer mix. Each CDR3 protein is one row after TCRdb ran MiXCR on the 5' RACE reads. Of a few hundred thousand distinct CDR3 sequences detected, about 28% appear once; the ten largest clones hold approximately 3.7%. Germline V gene data show CDR1 as KGHSH and CDR2 as LQKENI. V gave up 6 bases and J gave up 1 base, with 9 bases separating them. This CDR3 spans 13 amino acids. Roughly 10 milliliters of peripheral blood were drawn from each donor. In addition, the sample was reused for a study of T cells of mothers and their children.

This chain links TRBV18 with TRBJ2-5; no definite D call. Sequencing was performed on blood. The source is a boy aged 2 to 10 in good health. DNA for the CDR3: TGTGCCAGCTCTCGCTCGGCCCAAGAGACCCAGTACTTC. It encodes CASSRSAQETQYF. Full variable domain (rest looked up from reference TRBV18 and TRBJ2-5): NAGVMQNPRHLVRRRGQEARLRCSPMKGHSHVYWYRQLPEEGLKFMVYLQKENIIDESGMPKERFSAEFPKEGPSILRIQQVVRGDSAAYFCASSRSAQETQYFGPGTRLLVL.